This TCR beta chain derives from a study of T cells in Graves' hyperthyroidism and ophthalmopathy. Looking at the study overall: The authors collected peripheral blood at initial diagnosis, before any treatment.

TCR beta CDR3 regions were amplified from RNA. Primed by the HTBI set, a first-round RT-PCR was run on the TCR CDR3. MiXCR, run by TCRdb on the multiplex PCR reads, gives a single entry per CDR3 protein. The top ten hold about 14% of the sample, which has almost 350,000 distinct CDR3 sequences, roughly 18% seen once. This clonotype was seen ten or more times. Its antigen is as yet unknown. The CDR3 contains 14 residues. Per germline, CDR1 MNHEY and CDR2 SMNVEV (reference sequence). V lost 3 bases, J lost 8 bases, and 2 bases stayed unmatched. Study findings and constraints: Before onset, by a median of about seven months, the model predicted ophthalmopathy.

Ophthalmopathy patients had Clinical Activity Score at least 3, NOSPECS grade at least 4, duration under 3 months. Cells are PBMCs isolated from 10 ml of fresh blood. Sequencing was carried out using blood. The J gene is TRBJ1-6, the V gene TRBV27, with TRBD1 matching over 9 bases. The sequence was collected from a woman in her thirties or forties with Graves' ophthalmopathy. CDR3 sequence: CASSFRTGDSPLHF. The CDR3 nucleotides are TGTGCCAGCAGTTTTAGGACAGGGGATTCACCCCTCCACTTT.